These 9 T cell receptor beta chains were sequenced from one sample in a study of regulatory T cells in long-lasting Graves disease. Investigators prepared the TCR beta libraries by applying iRepertoire HTBI primers and Arm-PCR of CDR3 regions. TCRdb reanalysed the multiplex PCR reads using MiXCR and keeps one entry per CDR3 protein. Here the sample spans 350,000 to 550,000 distinct CDR3 sequences, 15% being singletons. Noted time point: newly diagnosed GD, antithyroid drugs for less than 3 months. PBMC RNA served as the TCR library source. These data were also filed under a second study, of T cells in Graves' hyperthyroidism and ophthalmopathy.

This material consisted of peripheral blood mononuclear cells (PBMCs), taken at new diagnosis, from a patient treated with antithyroid drugs. The source is a woman aged 25 to 39 with Graves disease.

This clonotype was found many times. The chain has TRBV7-9 and TRBJ2-7; TRBD2 agrees at 9 bases. CDR1 SEHNR and CDR2 FQNEAQ come from the germline V gene (reference sequence). This CDR3 contains 15 residues. Trimming cost V 5 bases and J 5 bases; bases outside gene matches: 10. As DNA, the CDR3 is TGTGCCAGCAGCCTGAAGGGACTAGCCCATAACGAGCAGTACTTC. It translates to CASSLKGLAHNEQYF.

There are many counts of this clonotype. This chain joins TRBV2 and TRBJ1-1; no clear D gene. The CDR3 totals 16 residues. CDR1 is SNHLY and CDR2 is FYNNEI in the germline V gene. The V end lost 1 base, the J end lost 5 bases, and 17 bases lay between the germline ends. CDR3 residues: CASSEGGRRKLTEAFF. DNA of the CDR3: TGTGCCAGCAGTGAAGGAGGAAGGAGAAAACTTACTGAAGCTTTCTTT.

This sequence joins TRBV7-9 and TRBJ2-7; D is possibly TRBD1 or TRBD2 (5 bases each). V was cut by 8 bases and J by 3 bases, with 14 bases left in between. The germline CDR1 and CDR2 sequences are SEHNR and FQNEAQ (reference sequence). The CDR3 consists of 13 residues. The CDR3 DNA reads TGTGCCAGCGCTTGGGGGAAAGGCTACGAGCAGTACTTC. Amino acids: CASAWGKGYEQYF.

The table lists this clonotype with many counts. J is TRBJ2-1 and V is TRBV3-1; TRBD2 agrees at 9 bases. This CDR3 contains 16 residues. Losses at the gene ends were 4 bases for V and 6 bases for J; bases not matched to a gene: 10. The germline gives CDR1 LGHDT, CDR2 YNNKEL (reference sequence). The CDR3 nucleotides are TGTGCCAGCAGCCCCTACACTCCGACTAGCGGCAATGAGCAGTTCTTC. It specifies CASSPYTPTSGNEQFF.

As regards this clonotype: Since no conserved phenylalanine or tryptophan closes the CDR3, a read error is the likely cause. Written as DNA, the CDR3 is TGTGCCACCAGTGACAATAAAAACGGGGAGACGGTAAACATTCAGTACCTC. Translating it yields CATSDNKNGETVNIQYL. The chain couples TRBV24-1 to TRBJ2-4, with D possibly TRBD2 on 5 matching bases. The germline V and J ends were trimmed by 4 bases and 6 bases, with 21 bases remaining between them. The CDR3 loop spans 17 amino acids. Germline V lookup: CDR1 KGHDR, CDR2 SFDVKD.

This clonotype was seen only a few times. The J gene is TRBJ1-6, the V gene TRBV7-3; maybe TRBD1 (5 bases). Looked up from germline, CDR1 is SGHTA and CDR2 is FQGTGA. This CDR3 is built from 14 residues. Trimming removed 3 bases from V and 9 bases from J, with 12 bases in between. The CDR3 coding sequence is TGTGCCAGCAGCTTGAAGGGGAGTAGTTCACCCCTCCACTTT. This encodes CASSLKGSSSPLHF.

This clonotype was seen repeatedly, ten times or more. The J gene is TRBJ2-3, the V gene TRBV6-2 or TRBV6-3; tentatively, D is TRBD1 or TRBD2 (5 bases each). CDR3 size: 15 residues. V lost 6 bases and J lost 4, with 17 bases in between. CDR1 and CDR2 (germline): MNHEY, SVGEGT. The CDR3 is CASRWDQLHADTQYF. The CDR3 coding sequence is TGTGCCAGCAGATGGGACCAACTGCACGCAGATACGCAGTATTTT.

In its sample, this clonotype was seen many times. The rearrangement links TRBV6-1 to TRBJ2-7; tentative D call: TRBD2 (5 bases). The CDR3 sequence is 14 residues long. Germline lookup yields CDR1 MNHNS and CDR2 SASEGT. Trimming pared 5 bases from V and 0 bases from J, leaving 11 bases between. In DNA, the CDR3 is TGTGCCAGCAGTATCTCCGGGATCTCCTACGAGCAGTACTTC. Protein product: CASSISGISYEQYF.

V and J are TRBV5-1 and TRBJ2-6; TRBD2 aligns across 10 bases. The germline V gene has CDR1 SGHRS and CDR2 YFSETQ. The CDR3 is made up of 16 amino acids. The trim removed 3 bases at V and 2 bases at J, leaving 2 bases unmatched. CDR3 amino acids: CASSSSGRAGANVLTF. CDR3 nucleotide sequence: TGCGCCAGCAGCTCTAGCGGGAGAGCTGGGGCCAACGTCCTGACTTTC. The entire variable domain, with the rest obtained from reference TRBV5-1 and TRBJ2-6, is as follows: KAGVTQTPRYLIKTRGQQVTLSCSPISGHRSVSWYQQTPGQGLQFLFEYFSETQRNKGNFPGRFSGRQFSNSRSEMNVSTLELGDSALYLCASSSSGRAGANVLTFGAGSRLTVL.